The entry that follows covers one TCR beta chain sequence. Its antigen is not known. The data stem from a study of cytomegalovirus exposure and HLA in healthy donors. Study-wide points: Rare TCR sequences predominated, though certain public TCRs were found in many donors.

The CDR3 has 15 amino acids. Germline loops: CDR1 ENHRY, CDR2 SYGVKD. V lost 4 bases to trimming and J lost 1 base; unmatched junction nucleotides: 5. TCRdb's table, derived via immunoSEQ multiplex PCR, lists solely in-frame clones and lacks some. The sample consists of roughly 150,000 clones, approximately 90% of them appearing once. The sample comprised PBMCs. This chain connects TRBV10-3 to TRBJ1-1, with 8 positions matching TRBD1. The sequence came from a man younger than 35 in good health and CMV-seronegative. DNA for the CDR3: TGTGCCATCAGTGCCAGGACAGGGCCGAACACTGAAGCTTTCTTT. Its translation is CAISARTGPNTEAFF.